Listed here are 5 T cell receptor beta chains from one sample, sequenced in a study of radiotherapy plus CTLA-4 blockade in lung cancer. Only in-frame clones appear in the TCRdb table, and some are missing; sequencing was by immunoSEQ multiplex PCR. In the table there are about 59,000 clones, around 68% of which are singletons. Here the sequenced sample was peripheral blood, taken from a patient treated with radiotherapy plus ipilimumab. Source of these receptors: a human donor with non-small cell lung cancer whose response to radiotherapy plus ipilimumab could not be evaluated.

The chain links TRBV9 to TRBJ2-3; tentative D call: TRBD2 (6 bases). CDR1 and CDR2 (germline): SGDLS, YYNGEE. Trimming took off 3 bases at V and 0 bases at J, with 14 bases between the two ends. The CDR3 loop spans 16 amino acids. CDR3 region: CASSARLDTSTDTQYF. The CDR3 nucleotides are TGTGCCAGCAGCGCCCGACTAGACACTAGCACAGATACGCAGTATTTT.

CDR3 loop: CASSLHFLDRGRGTEAFF. In DNA form, the CDR3 reads TGTGCCAGCAGCCTTCACTTCCTAGACAGGGGGAGAGGCACTGAAGCTTTCTTT. The genes are TRBV5-4 and TRBJ1-1, with TRBD1 matching over 9 bases. CDR1 and CDR2 from the germline V gene are SGHNT and YYREEE (reference sequence). The CDR3 sequence is 18 residues long. V shed 4 bases and J 4 bases; nucleotides not matched to a gene: 17.

Note on this clone: The junction departs from the called germline gene at one end, perhaps through a read error. Other DNA sequences in this specimen translate into the identical CDR3. The chain couples TRBV19 to TRBJ1-6; D ambiguous. Germline CDR1 reads LNHDA; CDR2 reads SQIVND (reference sequence). The CDR3 covers 16 residues. Here the CDR3 reads CASSYYGGSYNSPLHF. In DNA, the CDR3 is TGTGCCAGTAGTTACTACGGCGGCTCCTATAATTCCCCCCTCCACTTT.

This clone appeared once. The chain uses TRBV7-3 and TRBJ2-3, with TRBD2 matching over 10 bases. In germline, CDR1 is SGHTA, CDR2 FQGTGA. V lost 4 bases, J lost 3 bases, and 13 bases stayed unmatched. CDR3 length: 18 residues. Here the CDR3 reads CASSSDPWGLARTDTQYF. CDR3 in DNA: TGTGCCAGCAGCTCCGATCCGTGGGGACTAGCGCGAACAGATACGCAGTATTTT.

V and J are TRBV10-3 and TRBJ1-4; maybe TRBD1 (5 bases). This CDR3 region has 13 residues. Trimming shortened V by 6 bases and J by 3 bases, and 8 bases separated the two germline ends. Germline CDR1 is ENHRY and CDR2 is SYGVKD. CDR3 protein: CAISRAPNEKLFF. CDR3 DNA: TGTGCCATCAGCAGGGCGCCTAATGAAAAACTGTTTTTT.